This T cell receptor beta chain was identified in a study of sequential checkpoint blockade in melanoma. Turning to the study itself: Maintenance nivolumab came after either treatment sequence.

The CDR3 length is 16 residues. Trimming took off 2 bases at V and 2 bases at J, with 16 bases between the two ends. The germline V gene has CDR1 MNHNS and CDR2 SASEGT. TCRdb's copy holds only in-frame clones and misses some; the assay was immunoSEQ multiplex PCR. The table records roughly 20,000 clones, roughly 80% of them present only once. Treatment denoted: randomized to nivolumab then ipilimumab (arm A) or the reverse (arm B). Live CD3+CD8+ CD19− CD56− cells were sorted from PBMCs. This sequence joins TRBV6-1 and TRBJ2-7; D possibly corresponds to TRBD2 (5 bases). This clonotype was obtained from a human donor with melanoma. Sequencing used CD8+ T cells sorted from blood (inferred from file names), obtained from a patient given nivolumab and ipilimumab in sequence. CDR3 coding DNA: TGTGCCAGCAGTGAATGGTCGGGTGAGGGTACCTACGAGCAGTACTTC. Translated, it gives CASSEWSGEGTYEQYF.